This T cell receptor (beta chain) was sequenced in a study of blood T cell repertoires in COVID-19. Germline loops: CDR1 SGHTS, CDR2 YDEGEE. Trimming removed 3 bases at V and 4 bases at J, with 11 bases between. The CDR3 is 15 residues long. This clone was detected only a few times. Clones were sequenced by immunoSEQ multiplex PCR, and TCRdb holds only the in-frame ones, with some missing. The data contain 350,000 to 450,000 clones, about 85% of them seen just once; the ten biggest clones take up 3.5% to 4%. The sample was peripheral blood. The clonotype comes from a woman between 18 and 29 years old with acute or convalescent COVID-19. The chain has TRBV5-8 and TRBJ1-6; D gene uncertain. The CDR3 region is CASSSNREYNSPLHF. As DNA, the CDR3 is TGTGCCAGCAGCTCGAACCGGGAGTATAATTCACCCCTCCACTTT.